The 8 T cell receptor beta chains reported below all come from one sample, sequenced in a study of CD8 T cells in Susac syndrome. It was with random hexamers that roughly 0.5 to 1 ug RNA was reverse transcribed. One entry per CDR3 protein, called by TCRdb with MiXCR from the immunoSEQ multiplex PCR reads. The sample includes roughly 200,000 distinct CDR3 sequences, over 85% of them seen just once. Sequencing used CD4+ T cells from PBMCs. The source of these receptors is a human donor in good health.

J is TRBJ2-1 and V is TRBV24-1; 13 bases are shared with TRBD2. This CDR3 region has 14 residues. The J segment lost 12 bases and the V segment lost 5 bases, leaving 6 bases of the junction unmatched. The germline V gene encodes CDR1 KGHDR and CDR2 SFDVKD. This CDR3 is CATSAKLAGGRQFF. The CDR3 region has the DNA TGTGCCACCAGTGCCAAACTAGCGGGAGGGCGGCAGTTCTTC.

The DNA of the CDR3 is TGTGCCAGCAGCCGAGGGACAGTTGGGGATGAGCAGTTCTTC. This encodes CASSRGTVGDEQFF. V gene TRBV9 combines with J gene TRBJ2-1; TRBD1 matches at 7 bases. The germline V gene has CDR1 SGDLS and CDR2 YYNGEE. The length of the CDR3 is 14 residues. Trimming removed 4 bases from V and 8 bases from J; junction bases left unmatched: 9.

This clonotype was seen a single time. The chain has TRBV7-9 and TRBJ1-3; a weak D match, TRBD1 (5 bases). Deletions cut 4 bases from V and 0 bases from J, with 19 bases between. This CDR3 has 18 amino acids. Germline CDR1 reads SEHNR; CDR2 reads FQNEAQ (reference sequence). The CDR3: CASSSLIGIQGSGNTIYF. As DNA, the CDR3 is TGTGCCAGCAGCTCTTTAATCGGGATTCAGGGCTCTGGAAACACCATATATTTT.

The gene calls are TRBV20-1 and TRBJ1-2; D is perhaps TRBD1 (5 bases). Trimming left V 0 bases short and J 2 bases short, with 22 bases between. This CDR3 has 18 residues. Germline loops: CDR1 DFQATT, CDR2 SNEGSKA (reference sequence). CDR3 nucleotides: TGCAGTGCTAGAGATGTGCTCAACCGAGGGGCGGCCAACTATGGCTACACCTTC. This translates into CSARDVLNRGAANYGYTF.

The V call is TRBV4-1, the J call TRBJ2-2; D is possibly TRBD1 or TRBD2 (5 bases each). In germline, CDR1 is MGHRA, CDR2 YSYEKL. V lost 0 bases to trimming and J lost 6 bases, with 14 bases between them. The CDR3 consists of 16 residues. In DNA, the CDR3 is TGCGCCAGCAGCCAAGAGGGACGCCAGGCCGCCGGGGAGCTGTTTTTT. It yields the protein CASSQEGRQAAGELFF.

J is TRBJ1-2 and V is TRBV12-3 or TRBV12-4, with D tentatively TRBD1 (5 bases). The V and J ends lost 5 bases and 4 bases respectively, with 17 bases between them. This CDR3 spans 15 amino acids. The CDR3 nucleotides are TGTGCCAGCAGTCGTCAGTGGGGGAGTGGCTATGGCTACACCTTC. It codes for CASSRQWGSGYGYTF.

The chain couples TRBV5-4 to TRBJ1-2; 9 positions match TRBD1. The CDR3 has 14 residues. V gave up 4 bases and J gave up 4 bases; unmatched junction bases: 5. Germline CDR1 is SGHNT and CDR2 is YYREEE (reference sequence). This chain's CDR3 is CASSGGQGIYGYTF. The CDR3 nucleotides read TGTGCCAGCAGCGGTGGACAGGGGATCTATGGCTACACCTTC.

The chain carries TRBV6-2 or TRBV6-3 and TRBJ2-7; 13 bases fit TRBD2. Germline CDR1 MNHEY, CDR2 SVGEGT. This CDR3 has 13 amino acids. The V and J ends lost 8 bases and 8 bases, in that order; junction bases with no gene match: 6. CDR3 protein: CASQLAGGPKQYV. The CDR3 coding sequence is TGTGCCAGCCAACTAGCGGGAGGGCCAAAGCAGTACGTC.